Below, 17 T cell receptor beta chains from the same sample are listed, as sequenced in a study of blood T cell repertoires in COVID-19. Clones were sequenced by immunoSEQ multiplex PCR, and TCRdb holds only the in-frame ones, with some missing. The table lists approximately 200,000 clones, 85% of them singletons, with under 20% in the top ten. The sample comprised PBMCs or T cells enriched from blood (not recorded which). Receptors were obtained from a man in his forties who had recovered from COVID-19.

This chain uses TRBV7-6 with TRBJ2-5, with 9 bases identical to TRBD2. J gave up 2 bases and V 0 bases, and 4 bases lay outside the gene matches. This CDR3 is built from 16 residues. Germline assignment: CDR1 SGHVS and CDR2 FNYEAQ. The CDR3 bases are TGTGCCAGCAGCTTAGCGACTAGCGGATTACAAGAGACCCAGTACTTC. Translating gives CASSLATSGLQETQYF.

The CDR3 bases are TGTGCCAGCAGCTTAGTTACCCCGGGCACTGAAGCTTTCTTT. The encoded protein is CASSLVTPGTEAFF. The chain joins TRBV11-3 to TRBJ1-1; D unclear. Trimming took off 1 base at V and 4 bases at J, with 10 bases between the two ends. CDR1 and CDR2 from the germline V gene are SGHNT and YENEEA. The CDR3 extends over 14 amino acids.

The V and J genes are TRBV11-3 and TRBJ2-5; D is unresolved. This CDR3 region has 14 residues. The V and J ends lost 2 bases and 1 base respectively, with 8 bases between them. Germline CDR1 SGHNT, CDR2 YENEEA. The CDR3 sequence: CASSLLGVQETQYF. In DNA, the CDR3 is TGTGCCAGCAGCTTATTAGGAGTCCAAGAGACCCAGTACTTC.

The chain joins TRBV30 to TRBJ2-2; 11 positions agree with TRBD1. Germline assignment: CDR1 GTSNPN and CDR2 SVGIG (reference sequence). The CDR3 length is 14 residues. V lost 6 bases to trimming and J lost 6 bases; unmatched junction nucleotides: 6. The CDR3 loop is CACPDRGLAGELFF. DNA of the CDR3: TGTGCCTGCCCGGACAGGGGGCTCGCCGGGGAGCTGTTTTTT. The full variable domain, rest sourced from reference TRBV30 and TRBJ2-2, is SQTIHQWPATLVQPVGSPLSLECTVEGTSNPNLYWYRQAAGRGLQLLFYSVGIGQISSEVPQNLSASRPQDRQFILSSKKLLLSDSGFYLCACPDRGLAGELFFGEGSRLTVL.

In regard to this clone: This same CDR3 is encoded by further DNA sequences in the sample. The chain combines TRBV3-1 (or the pseudogene TRBV3-2) with TRBJ1-1, with a weak D call TRBD1 (6 bases). The germline V and J ends were trimmed by 1 base and 5 bases, with 11 bases remaining between them. This CDR3 comprises 14 residues. The germline CDR1 and CDR2 sequences are LGHDT and YNNKEL (reference sequence). CDR3 bases: TGTGCCAGCAGCCAAGTGAGGGGGGGGACTGAAGCTTTCTTT. Translated: CASSQVRGGTEAFF.

The chain couples TRBV2 to TRBJ2-7; tentative D call: TRBD1 (6 bases). This CDR3 region has 13 residues. Germline V CDR1 and CDR2: SNHLY, FYNNEI. Trimming stripped 6 bases from V and 1 base from J, with 10 bases between. The CDR3 nucleotides read TGTGCCAGCAGGGATGACAGGTCCTACGAGCAGTACTTC. Protein sequence: CASRDDRSYEQYF.

This chain links TRBV10-3 with TRBJ1-2, with D perhaps TRBD1 (6 bases). The CDR3 runs to 12 residues. Trimming took off 8 bases at V and 2 bases at J, with 9 bases between the two ends. Germline V lookup: CDR1 ENHRY, CDR2 SYGVKD. The CDR3 coding sequence is TGTGCCATCTCAACAGGGAACTATGGCTACACCTTC. This codes for CAISTGNYGYTF.

The chain is built from TRBV15 and TRBJ1-5, with a weak D call TRBD1 (5 bases). Trimming stripped 3 bases from V and 4 bases from J, with 7 bases between. CDR3 length: 13 amino acids. CDR1 and CDR2 from the germline V gene are LNHNV and YYDKDF (reference sequence). CDR3 protein: CATSSRQNQPQHF. The CDR3 DNA follows: TGTGCCACCAGCAGTCGACAGAATCAGCCCCAGCATTTT.

The chain combines TRBV7-2 with TRBJ2-5; perhaps TRBD2 as D (6 bases). V dropped 5 bases and J dropped 5 bases, with 12 bases sitting between them. Germline values: CDR1 SGHTA, CDR2 FQGNSA. This CDR3 is built from 13 residues. In DNA, the CDR3 is TGTGCCAGCAGCGGCAGTCGGGGGGAGACCCAGTACTTC. Protein product: CASSGSRGETQYF.

In its sample, this clone was seen many times. The chain combines TRBV28 with TRBJ1-2, with 12 bases lining up with TRBD1. The trim removed 7 bases at V and 1 base at J, leaving 7 bases unmatched. Germline CDR1 MDHEN, CDR2 SYDVKM. The CDR3 consists of 16 residues. The CDR3 DNA is TGTGCCAGCAAAGGGACAGGGGGCAAGGTTAACTATGGCTACACCTTC. Translated: CASKGTGGKVNYGYTF.

The chain employs TRBV24-1 and TRBJ1-2, with 9 bases lining up with TRBD1. The CDR3 sequence is 15 residues long. Germline V gene lookup returns CDR1 KGHDR and CDR2 SFDVKD. V was clipped by 4 bases and J by 4 bases; unmatched bases: 6. CDR3 residues: CATSDTGTGPYGYTF. The CDR3 DNA reads TGTGCCACCAGTGACACCGGGACAGGGCCCTATGGCTACACCTTC.

The V call is TRBV3-1 (or the pseudogene TRBV3-2), the J call TRBJ1-3; D ambiguous. In germline, CDR1 is LGHDT, CDR2 YNNKEL (reference sequence). The CDR3 contains 17 residues. The V end lost 5 bases, the J end lost 0 bases, and 17 bases lay between the germline ends. The CDR3 reads CASSAYSLYRSGNTIYF. CDR3 DNA sequence: TGTGCCAGCAGCGCCTACTCGCTATACCGCTCTGGAAACACCATATATTTT.

This rearrangement joins TRBV5-6 to TRBJ2-3; no definite D call. The CDR3 loop spans 17 amino acids. The V and J ends lost 1 base and 0 bases respectively, with 15 bases between them. Looked up from germline, CDR1 is SGHDT and CDR2 is YYEEEE. The chain's CDR3 is CASSLTPTRFSTDTQYF. The CDR3 DNA sequence: TGTGCCAGCAGCTTGACCCCGACAAGATTTAGCACAGATACGCAGTATTTT.

This clone occurred a few times. The chain recombines TRBV5-1 with TRBJ2-1, with a weak D call TRBD2 (6 bases). V lost 4 bases, J lost 3 bases, and 17 bases lay in between. CDR1 SGHRS and CDR2 YFSETQ come from the germline V gene. The CDR3 totals 16 residues. CDR3 loop: CASSPTARENYNEQFF. The CDR3 DNA is TGCGCCAGCAGCCCCACCGCGCGGGAAAACTACAATGAGCAGTTCTTC.

This clone was picked up one time. This rearrangement joins TRBV13 to TRBJ2-7, with TRBD1 identical over 9 bases. The germline CDR1 and CDR2 sequences are PRHDT and FYEKMQ (reference sequence). With V trimmed by 5 bases and J by 5 bases, 10 bases remained unmatched. The CDR3 runs to 15 residues. CDR3 residues: CASSPTGTGSNEQYF. DNA of the CDR3: TGTGCCAGCAGCCCAACCGGGACAGGGTCGAACGAGCAGTACTTC.

The chain is built from TRBV2 and TRBJ2-3; a weak D match, TRBD2 (5 bases). Germline V lookup: CDR1 SNHLY, CDR2 FYNNEI. Trimming cost V 6 bases and J 2 bases, with 15 bases left between them. This CDR3 contains 15 residues. This chain's CDR3 is CASSILAGYTDTQYF. The CDR3 coding sequence is TGTGCCAGCAGCATCTTGGCGGGTTACACAGATACGCAGTATTTT.

The gene calls are TRBV5-1 and TRBJ2-7; TRBD1 matches 7 bases. CDR1 SGHRS and CDR2 YFSETQ come from the germline V gene. The CDR3 contains 15 residues. The trim removed 0 bases at V and 1 base at J, leaving 4 bases unmatched. The CDR3 is CASSLGPGQSYEQYF. CDR3 coding DNA: TGCGCCAGCAGCTTGGGACCGGGACAGTCCTACGAGCAGTACTTC.